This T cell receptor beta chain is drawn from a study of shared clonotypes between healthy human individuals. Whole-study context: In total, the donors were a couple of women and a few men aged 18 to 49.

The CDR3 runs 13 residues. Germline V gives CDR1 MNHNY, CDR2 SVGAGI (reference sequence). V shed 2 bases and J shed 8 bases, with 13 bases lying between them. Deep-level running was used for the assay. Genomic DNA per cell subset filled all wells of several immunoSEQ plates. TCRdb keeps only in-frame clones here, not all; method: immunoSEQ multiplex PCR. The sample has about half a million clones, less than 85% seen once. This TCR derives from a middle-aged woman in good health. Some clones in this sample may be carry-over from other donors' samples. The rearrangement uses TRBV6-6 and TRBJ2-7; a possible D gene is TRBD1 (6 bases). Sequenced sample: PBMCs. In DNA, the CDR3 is TGTGCCAGCAGTTACCCCCCCACAGGGAAGCAGTACTTC. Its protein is CASSYPPTGKQYF.